The source of this T cell receptor beta chain is a study of cytomegalovirus exposure and HLA in healthy donors. Findings and limits, study-wide: Segments of the TCR beta V type were, in most cases, productive about 87% or about 30% of the time in an earlier analysis. Researchers left out some V segments, among them TRBV6-2 and TRBV6-3, as indistinguishable.

The PCR ran on 60 Vbeta and 13 Jbeta primers. Some clones are missing from TCRdb's copy, which holds only in-frame ones; the method was immunoSEQ multiplex PCR. This sample's clone table lists around 120,000 clones. On this clone: Its specificity is not known.

Donors showed nominal health when sampled, although they likely had unrecorded immune exposures. The length of the CDR3 is 17 residues. Per germline, CDR1 SGHKS and CDR2 YYEKEE (reference sequence). V lost 1 base and J lost 0, with 16 bases in between. Sequencing was done on a sample of PBMCs. The chain links TRBV5-5 to TRBJ1-1; D is perhaps TRBD1 (5 bases). This sequence originates from a man aged 18 to 29 in good health and CMV-seronegative. The CDR3 bases are TGTGCCAGCAGCTTGTTATCAGGGAATGGGTTGAACACTGAAGCTTTCTTT. This gives the protein CASSLLSGNGLNTEAFF.